This entry lists 2 T cell receptor beta chains sequenced from one sample in a study of monozygotic twins with inflammatory bowel disease (dated by TCRdb to the late 2010s). The method behind the library was 5' RACE. Instrument on record: Illumina HiSeq 2500. Through TCRdb reprocessing, the reads give one entry per CDR3 protein sequence; DNA is omitted. The sample's table covers about 300,000 distinct CDR3 sequences. The ten largest clones represent roughly 5.2% of the sample. The specimen was blood. Receptor source: a human donor with ulcerative colitis or Crohn's disease, or a healthy co-twin of an affected twin (not recorded which).

CDR3 sequence reads: CSARERRARTATGELFF. The rearrangement links TRBV20-1 to TRBJ2-2; the TCRdb D gene call, TRBD1, has no DNA to confirm it. From germline, CDR1 is DFQATT and CDR2 SNEGSKA (reference sequence). There are 17 residues in the CDR3.

The rearrangement links TRBV11-2 to TRBJ1-3. The CDR3 contains 18 residues. Germline CDR1 and CDR2: SGHAT and FQNNGV. The CDR3 loop is CASSLGSGALISGNTIYF. Based on the CDR3 plus reference TRBV11-2 and TRBJ1-3, the full variable domain is EAGVAQSPRYKIIEKRQSVAFWCNPISGHATLYWYQQILGQGPKLLIQFQNNGVVDDSQLPKDRFSAERLKGVDSTLKIQPAKLEDSAVYLCASSLGSGALISGNTIYFGEGSWLTVV.